The 8 T cell receptor beta chains below all came from one sample that was sequenced in a study of blood T cell repertoires in COVID-19. The method was immunoSEQ multiplex PCR; TCRdb's version includes in-frame clones alone and lacks a portion of them. The profile shows roughly 250,000 clones, approximately 85% of them singletons. Sequencing was performed on PBMCs or T cells enriched from blood (not recorded which). These TCRs come from a woman aged 25-40 years who had recovered from COVID-19.

This chain links TRBV19 with TRBJ2-2, with 8 nucleotides matching TRBD1. The germline gives CDR1 LNHDA, CDR2 SQIVND (reference sequence). This CDR3 has 14 amino acids. The ends lost 9 bases at V and 6 bases at J; junction bases unmatched: 9. The CDR3 loop is CASDRGLRPGELFF. The DNA of the CDR3 is TGTGCCAGCGACAGGGGTCTCAGGCCCGGGGAGCTGTTTTTT. The full variable domain, in which reference TRBV19 and TRBJ2-2 provide the parts outside the CDR3, is DGGITQSPKYLFRKEGQNVTLSCEQNLNHDAMYWYRQDPGQGLRLIYYSQIVNDFQKGDIAEGYSVSREKKESFPLTVTSAQKNPTAFYLCASDRGLRPGELFFGEGSRLTVL.

The chain uses TRBV5-1 and TRBJ2-3, with D possibly being TRBD1 (6 bases). V lost 0 bases to trimming and J lost 6 bases, with 20 bases between them. Germline CDR1 reads SGHRS; CDR2 reads YFSETQ. The CDR3 has 17 residues. In DNA form, the CDR3 reads TGCGCCAGCAGCTTGGTTGGGGGCGTCAGGAACGGGGATACGCAGTATTTT. It yields the protein CASSLVGGVRNGDTQYF.

This clone is a singleton in its sample. The chain is built from TRBV10-1 and TRBJ2-4; tentatively, D is TRBD1 (5 bases). Germline CDR1 and CDR2: WNHNN and SYGVQD (reference sequence). CDR3 size: 14 residues. V was shortened by 5 bases and J by 6 bases, with 14 bases between the two germline ends. CDR3 bases: TGCGCCAGCAGTTCGTACAGGATAGGAAACATTCAGTACTTC. Translation: CASSSYRIGNIQYF.

The genes are TRBV11-2 and TRBJ1-5; 8 nucleotides line up with TRBD1. The V segment lost 1 base and the J segment 4 bases; nucleotides outside the gene matches: 3. The CDR3 consists of 15 residues. The V gene's germline CDR1 is SGHAT and CDR2 FQNNGV. CDR3: CASSLGQGMNQPQHF. DNA of the CDR3: TGTGCCAGCAGCTTAGGACAGGGGATGAATCAGCCCCAGCATTTT.

The chain joins TRBV28 to TRBJ1-1; 9 bases align to TRBD1. With 6 bases clipped from V and 1 base from J, the junction kept 9 bases outside the gene matches. The CDR3 is made up of 16 amino acids. CDR1 and CDR2 (germline): MDHEN, SYDVKM. The CDR3 spells CASSLQGAVGNTEAFF. Written as DNA, the CDR3 is TGTGCCAGCAGCCTACAGGGGGCGGTTGGGAACACTGAAGCTTTCTTT.

The rearrangement uses TRBV25-1 and TRBJ1-2; 7 bases line up with TRBD1. The CDR3 consists of 15 residues. V was clipped by 3 bases and J by 7 bases; unmatched bases: 11. Germline V gives CDR1 MGHDK, CDR2 SYGVNS. The CDR3 loop reads CASSDRDRALGGYTF. CDR3 bases: TGTGCCAGCAGTGATCGAGACAGGGCTCTAGGTGGCTACACCTTC.

The chain couples TRBV2 to TRBJ2-2; possible D gene TRBD1, 6 bases. Germline assignment: CDR1 SNHLY and CDR2 FYNNEI. V was shortened by 7 bases and J by 1 base, with 10 bases between the two germline ends. The CDR3 spans 14 residues. The CDR3 sequence: CASTLQGNTGELFF. The CDR3 bases are TGTGCCAGCACGCTACAGGGGAACACCGGGGAGCTGTTTTTT.

This chain links TRBV27 with TRBJ1-3; D is undetermined. The V end was cut by 3 bases, the J end by 3 bases, with 15 bases between. Per the germline V gene, CDR1 is MNHEY and CDR2 is SMNVEV (reference sequence). This CDR3 has 16 amino acids. CDR3 sequence: CASSLSGNLFGNTIYF. CDR3 sequence (DNA): TGTGCCAGCAGTTTGAGTGGTAACCTTTTTGGAAACACCATATATTTT.